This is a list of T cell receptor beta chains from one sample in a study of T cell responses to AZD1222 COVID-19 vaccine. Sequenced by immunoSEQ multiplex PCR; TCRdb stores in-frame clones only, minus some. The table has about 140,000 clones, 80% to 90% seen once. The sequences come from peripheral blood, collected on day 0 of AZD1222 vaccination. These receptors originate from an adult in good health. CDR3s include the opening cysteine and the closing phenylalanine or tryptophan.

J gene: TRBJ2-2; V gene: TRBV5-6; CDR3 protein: CASSLVGGAIGELFF
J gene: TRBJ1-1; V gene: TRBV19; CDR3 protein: CASSIGKYTEAFF
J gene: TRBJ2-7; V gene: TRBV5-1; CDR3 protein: CASSLQGATGEQYF
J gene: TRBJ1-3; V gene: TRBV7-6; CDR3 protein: CASSPAVAQGSTGNTIYF
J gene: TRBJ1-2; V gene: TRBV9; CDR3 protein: CASSGEYYGYTF
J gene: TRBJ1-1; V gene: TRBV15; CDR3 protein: CATSRDTGIGMNTEAFF
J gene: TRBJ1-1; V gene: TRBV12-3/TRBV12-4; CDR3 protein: CASSFGQAEAFF
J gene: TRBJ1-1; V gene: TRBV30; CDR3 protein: CAWSVRETEAFF
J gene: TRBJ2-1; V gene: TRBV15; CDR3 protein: CATSREGRGNEQFF
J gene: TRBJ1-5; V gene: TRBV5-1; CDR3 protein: CASSPDGGGSNQPQHF
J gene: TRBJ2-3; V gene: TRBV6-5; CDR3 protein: CASSRGQRTDTQYF
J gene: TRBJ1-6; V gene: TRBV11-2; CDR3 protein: CASSHGQGLKILTSPLHF
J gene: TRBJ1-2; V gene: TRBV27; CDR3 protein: CASSSALQGFSNYGYTF
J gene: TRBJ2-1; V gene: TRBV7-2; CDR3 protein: CASSTGRDSYSYNEQFF
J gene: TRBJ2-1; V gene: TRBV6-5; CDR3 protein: CASSYSWRAANEQFF
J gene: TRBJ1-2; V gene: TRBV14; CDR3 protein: CASRPGANYGYTF
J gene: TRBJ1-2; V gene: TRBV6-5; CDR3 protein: CATRVRGRMSGYTF
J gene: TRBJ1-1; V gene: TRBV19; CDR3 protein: CASSLQGRKAAFF
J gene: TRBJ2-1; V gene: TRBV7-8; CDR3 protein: CASSNLQGQQFF
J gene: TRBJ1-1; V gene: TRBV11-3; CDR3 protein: CASSSDRGEAFF
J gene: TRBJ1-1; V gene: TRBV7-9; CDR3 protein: CASSLALTRTTEAFF
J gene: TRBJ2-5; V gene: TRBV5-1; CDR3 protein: CASSLDLRGGGPGETQYF
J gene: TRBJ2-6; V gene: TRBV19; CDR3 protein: CASSIGGSSGANVLTF
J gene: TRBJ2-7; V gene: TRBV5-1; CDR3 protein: CASSTTPGSYEQYF
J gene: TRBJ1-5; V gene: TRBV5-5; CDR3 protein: CASSLAIGTGPQPQHF
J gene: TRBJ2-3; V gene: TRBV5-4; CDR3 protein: CASSRRPDTQYF
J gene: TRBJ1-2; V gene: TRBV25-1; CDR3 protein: CASSESPGPNYGYTF
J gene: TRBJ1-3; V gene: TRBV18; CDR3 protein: CASSPPQGFGNTIYF
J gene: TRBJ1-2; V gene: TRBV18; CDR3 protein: CASSPLDSNYGYTF
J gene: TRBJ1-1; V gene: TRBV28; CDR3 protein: CASSFRGTEAFF
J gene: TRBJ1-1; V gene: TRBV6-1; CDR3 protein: CASSDWSIEGPEAFF
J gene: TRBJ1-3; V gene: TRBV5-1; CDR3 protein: CASSGPSGQVNSGNTIYF
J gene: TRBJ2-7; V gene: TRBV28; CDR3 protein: CASSPDYEQYF
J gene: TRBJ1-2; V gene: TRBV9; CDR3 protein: CASSPQEDGYTF
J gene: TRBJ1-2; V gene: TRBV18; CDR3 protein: CASSPNSDGYTF
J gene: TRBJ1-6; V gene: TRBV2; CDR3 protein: CASSEMVPGSANYNSPLHF
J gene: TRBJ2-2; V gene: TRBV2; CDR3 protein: CASRMGQSTGELFF
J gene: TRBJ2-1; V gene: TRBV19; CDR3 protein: CASSMGPVWRNEQFF
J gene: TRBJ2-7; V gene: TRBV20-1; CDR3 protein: CSASGLRSYEQYF
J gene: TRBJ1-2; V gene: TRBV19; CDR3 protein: CASRYGTVGGYTF
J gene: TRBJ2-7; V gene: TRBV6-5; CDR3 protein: CASSYSRSSGQSVQYF
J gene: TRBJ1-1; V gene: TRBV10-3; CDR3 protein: CAIMGSPGEDTEAFF
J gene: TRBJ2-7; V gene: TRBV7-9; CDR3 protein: CASSFGQGAIYEQYF
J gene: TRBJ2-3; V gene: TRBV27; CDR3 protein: CASSLWQHTDTQYF
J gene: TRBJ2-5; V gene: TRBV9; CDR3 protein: CASSAGLSDNTRETQYF
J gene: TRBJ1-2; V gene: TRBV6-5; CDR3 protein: CASRSFQGYGYTF
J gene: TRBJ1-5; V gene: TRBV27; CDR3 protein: CASSLSGHDQPQHF
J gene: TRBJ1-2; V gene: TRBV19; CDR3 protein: CASSISGADYGYTF
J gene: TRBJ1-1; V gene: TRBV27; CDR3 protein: CASSLGRVTNTEAFF
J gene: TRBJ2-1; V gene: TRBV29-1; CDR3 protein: CSVRTGTTYNEQFF
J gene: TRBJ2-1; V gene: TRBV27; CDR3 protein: CASSSGTSGKNEQFF
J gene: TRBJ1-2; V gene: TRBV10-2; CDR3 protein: CASSESQQSNYGYTF
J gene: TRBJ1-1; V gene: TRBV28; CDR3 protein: CASSSDQPWNTEAFF
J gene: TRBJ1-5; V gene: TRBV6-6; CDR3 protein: CASRLTGTEQPQHF
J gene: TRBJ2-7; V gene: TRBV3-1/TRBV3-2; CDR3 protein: CASSQTVYEQYF
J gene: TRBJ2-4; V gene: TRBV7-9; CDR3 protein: CASSYRDTLKNIQYF
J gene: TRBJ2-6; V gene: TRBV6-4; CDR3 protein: CASSGGTGVSGANVLTF